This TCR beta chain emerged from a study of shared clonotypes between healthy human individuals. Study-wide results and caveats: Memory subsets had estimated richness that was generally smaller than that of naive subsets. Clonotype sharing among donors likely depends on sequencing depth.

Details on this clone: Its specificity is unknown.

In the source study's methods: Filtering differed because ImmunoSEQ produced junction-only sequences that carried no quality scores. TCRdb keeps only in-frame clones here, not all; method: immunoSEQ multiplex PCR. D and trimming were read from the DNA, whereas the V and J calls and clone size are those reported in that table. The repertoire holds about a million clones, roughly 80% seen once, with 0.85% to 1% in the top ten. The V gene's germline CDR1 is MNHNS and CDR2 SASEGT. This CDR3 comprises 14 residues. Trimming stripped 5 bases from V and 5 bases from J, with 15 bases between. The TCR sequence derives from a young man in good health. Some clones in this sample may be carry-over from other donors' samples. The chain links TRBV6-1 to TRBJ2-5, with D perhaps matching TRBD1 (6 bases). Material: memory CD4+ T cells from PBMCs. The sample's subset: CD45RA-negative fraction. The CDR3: CASSPYRVRETQYF. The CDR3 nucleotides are TGTGCCAGCAGTCCATACAGGGTCCGGGAGACCCAGTACTTC.